This entry lists 32 T cell receptor beta chains sequenced from one sample in a study of blood T cell repertoires in COVID-19. Repertoires were generated with immunoSEQ multiplex PCR, while TCRdb's copy carries only in-frame clones and drops some. The data hold nearly 350,000 clones, with about 90% observed a single time. The specimen sequenced was PBMCs or T cells enriched from blood (not recorded which). These receptors came from a woman in her 30s who had recovered from COVID-19.

The chain has TRBV2 and TRBJ1-1, with D unclear. CDR1 is SNHLY, CDR2 FYNNEI, per germline. CDR3 length: 14 amino acids. V was clipped by 4 bases and J by 0 bases, with 9 bases between them. The DNA for the CDR3 is TGTGCCAGCAGTGCCGCCAGGATGAACACTGAAGCTTTCTTT. Its translation is CASSAARMNTEAFF.

J is TRBJ1-3 and V is TRBV7-9; 8 bases are shared with TRBD1. Germline values: CDR1 SEHNR, CDR2 FQNEAQ (reference sequence). The CDR3 sequence is 16 residues long. The V gene end was trimmed by 5 bases and the J gene end by 0 bases; junction bases not matched to a gene: 6. In DNA form, the CDR3 reads TGTGCCAGCAGCCCCGGACAGGGTGTCTCTGGAAACACCATATATTTT. Its protein is CASSPGQGVSGNTIYF. Together with reference TRBV7-9 and TRBJ1-3, the CDR3 gives the full variable domain: DTGVSQNPRHKITKRGQNVTFRCDPISEHNRLYWYRQTLGQGPEFLTYFQNEAQLEKSRLLSDRFSAERPKGSFSTLEIQRTEQGDSAMYLCASSPGQGVSGNTIYFGEGSWLTVV.

The rearrangement joins TRBV27 to TRBJ1-1; maybe TRBD1 (5 bases). The CDR3 contains 15 residues. The V end lost 2 bases, the J end lost 1 base, and 11 bases lay between the germline ends. CDR1 is MNHEY, CDR2 SMNVEV, per germline (reference sequence). The CDR3 nucleotides are TGTGCCAGCAGTTTAGAGGCGGGGGGGAACACTGAAGCTTTCTTT. It codes for CASSLEAGGNTEAFF.

This chain joins TRBV10-3 and TRBJ2-2; maybe TRBD1 (5 bases). Germline V lookup: CDR1 ENHRY, CDR2 SYGVKD. The CDR3 consists of 15 residues. V lost 3 bases, J lost 6 bases, and 14 bases lay in between. CDR3 loop: CAISDVRKGAGELFF. DNA of the CDR3: TGTGCCATCAGTGATGTTAGAAAAGGGGCCGGGGAGCTGTTTTTT.

V gene TRBV9 combines with J gene TRBJ2-1; 9 bases match TRBD2. CDR1 and CDR2 (germline): SGDLS, YYNGEE. With V trimmed by 2 bases and J by 4 bases, 4 bases remained unmatched. The CDR3 totals 15 residues. For the CDR3, the DNA is TGTGCCAGCAGCGTGGCGGGGGGGAATTACAATGAGCAGTTCTTC. Translating it yields CASSVAGGNYNEQFF. The entire variable domain, with the rest obtained from reference TRBV9 and TRBJ2-1, is as follows: DSGVTQTPKHLITATGQRVTLRCSPRSGDLSVYWYQQSLDQGLQFLIQYYNGEERAKGNILERFSAQQFPDLHSELNLSSLELGDSALYFCASSVAGGNYNEQFFGPGTRLTVL.

This chain uses TRBV24-1 with TRBJ1-5; 8 nucleotides line up with TRBD1. The germline CDR1 and CDR2 sequences are KGHDR and SFDVKD. Losses at the gene ends were 5 bases for V and 6 bases for J; bases not matched to a gene: 5. The CDR3 length is 14 residues. CDR3 nucleotide sequence: TGTGCCACCAGTGGGACAGGGTCGGGTCAGCCCCAGCATTTT. Amino acid sequence: CATSGTGSGQPQHF.

The chain is built from TRBV5-6 and TRBJ1-1; 7 nucleotides agree with TRBD1. V gave up 0 bases and J gave up 0 bases; unmatched junction bases: 2. There are 15 residues in the CDR3. The germline CDR1 and CDR2 sequences are SGHDT and YYEEEE. Here the CDR3 reads CASSLGTGMNTEAFF. The CDR3 DNA follows: TGTGCCAGCAGCTTGGGGACAGGCATGAACACTGAAGCTTTCTTT.

The chain recombines TRBV12-5 with TRBJ2-2, with D possibly TRBD1 on 6 matching bases. Trimming left V 1 base short and J 5 bases short, with 11 bases between. CDR1 LGHNT and CDR2 FRNRAP come from the germline V gene. CDR3 length: 15 residues. CDR3 in DNA: TGTGCTAGTGGTTTGGACCTACAGGGTACCGGGGAGCTGTTTTTT. Translating gives CASGLDLQGTGELFF.

The chain has TRBV7-9 and TRBJ2-3; 10 nucleotides agree with TRBD1. Germline V gene sequence: CDR1 SEHNR, CDR2 FQNEAQ (reference sequence). The CDR3 spans 15 residues. V was pared by 6 bases and J by 3 bases, with 6 bases of the junction left unmatched. The CDR3 DNA is TGTGCCAGCAGACCCGGGACAGGGGATACAGATACGCAGTATTTT. Amino acid sequence: CASRPGTGDTDTQYF.

The chain combines TRBV19 with TRBJ1-1; TRBD1 matches at 7 bases. CDR1 LNHDA and CDR2 SQIVND come from the germline V gene (reference sequence). The CDR3 runs to 14 residues. Trimming at V came to 6 bases and at J to 1 base, leaving 5 bases not matched to a gene. CDR3 DNA sequence: TGTGCCAGTAGATTACAGGGGACGAACACTGAAGCTTTCTTT. Amino acid sequence: CASRLQGTNTEAFF.

The J gene is TRBJ1-2, the V gene TRBV19, with a possible D match to TRBD1 (5 bases). Trimming left V 10 bases short and J 6 bases short, with 18 bases between. Germline V gene lookup returns CDR1 LNHDA and CDR2 SQIVND (reference sequence). CDR3 size: 13 residues. The CDR3 nucleotides read TGTGCCACCGCTTTCGGGGGTCGTGATGGCTACACCTTC. This sequence encodes CATAFGGRDGYTF.

CDR3 amino acids: CASSQGPGWGYTF. The CDR3 DNA reads as TGTGCCAGCAGCCAAGGTCCCGGGTGGGGCTACACCTTC. The chain combines TRBV3-1 (or the pseudogene TRBV3-2) with TRBJ1-2; D gene ambiguous. This CDR3 contains 13 residues. V was pared by 1 base and J by 8 bases, with 11 bases between. Germline assignment: CDR1 LGHDT and CDR2 YNNKEL (reference sequence).

This clone appeared a single time. The rearrangement links TRBV6-6 to TRBJ2-7; D might be TRBD1 (5 bases). Germline values: CDR1 MNHNY, CDR2 SVGAGI (reference sequence). V lost 5 bases to trimming and J lost 2 bases, with 10 bases between them. This CDR3 comprises 13 residues. The CDR3 loop is CASSSDSPYEQYF. The CDR3 DNA reads TGTGCCAGCAGTAGCGACAGCCCCTACGAGCAGTACTTC.

Comment on this clone: Different DNA sequences within this sample yield the same CDR3. The CDR3 protein is CAWSRGNSPLHF. The CDR3, as DNA: TGTGCCTGGAGCCGAGGGAATTCACCCCTCCACTTT. The rearrangement links TRBV30 to TRBJ1-6; D is unclear. V lost 3 bases and J lost 7, with 7 bases in between. From germline, CDR1 is GTSNPN and CDR2 SVGIG (reference sequence). The CDR3 consists of 12 residues. Looking up the rest from reference TRBV30 and TRBJ1-6 gives the full variable domain: SQTIHQWPATLVQPVGSPLSLECTVEGTSNPNLYWYRQAAGRGLQLLFYSVGIGQISSEVPQNLSASRPQDRQFILSSKKLLLSDSGFYLCAWSRGNSPLHFGNGTRLTVT.

This rearrangement joins TRBV9 to TRBJ1-4; D might be TRBD1 (5 bases). Germline assignment: CDR1 SGDLS and CDR2 YYNGEE. The CDR3 length is 15 residues. Deletions cut 5 bases from V and 4 bases from J, with 15 bases between. The DNA of the CDR3 is TGTGCCAGCAGTATATACGGGGGTATTAATGAAAAACTGTTTTTT. It yields the protein CASSIYGGINEKLFF.

The chain has TRBV2 and TRBJ1-1; the D gene is possibly TRBD1 (5 bases). Trimming stripped 6 bases from V and 5 bases from J, with 16 bases between. Germline assignment: CDR1 SNHLY and CDR2 FYNNEI. The CDR3 runs 14 residues. The CDR3 here is CASSSRDSGTEAFF. Written as DNA, the CDR3 is TGTGCCAGCAGCAGTCGGGACTCCGGGACTGAAGCTTTCTTT.

The chain joins TRBV29-1 to TRBJ1-2; perhaps TRBD1 as D (5 bases). The CDR3 spans 12 residues. The V end was cut by 4 bases, the J end by 7 bases, with 13 bases between. Germline values: CDR1 SQVTM, CDR2 ANQGSEA. CDR3 loop: CSVGWKGIGYTF. CDR3 bases: TGCAGCGTTGGGTGGAAGGGGATTGGCTACACCTTC.

The chain links TRBV6-5 to TRBJ2-5; weak D call: TRBD1 (6 bases). V was shortened by 2 bases and J by 5 bases, with 15 bases between the two germline ends. The CDR3 covers 15 residues. Looked up from germline, CDR1 is MNHEY and CDR2 is SVGAGI. The CDR3 spells CASSYGAGQGETQYF. Written as DNA, the CDR3 is TGTGCCAGCAGTTACGGTGCGGGTCAGGGGGAGACCCAGTACTTC.

V usage is TRBV5-1 and J usage is TRBJ2-7; 9 bases align to TRBD1. With V trimmed by 7 bases and J by 2 bases, 7 bases remained unmatched. CDR1 is SGHRS, CDR2 YFSETQ, per germline. The CDR3 runs to 14 residues. The CDR3 DNA sequence: TGCGCCAGCGCCACCGGGACAGGGACCTACGAGCAGTACTTC. Translated: CASATGTGTYEQYF.

The chain's CDR3 is CAIRQDSQETQYF. CDR3 coding DNA: TGTGCCATCAGACAGGACAGCCAAGAGACCCAGTACTTC. The chain joins TRBV10-3 to TRBJ2-5; D possibly corresponds to TRBD1 (6 bases). The CDR3 spans 13 residues. Per the germline V gene, CDR1 is ENHRY and CDR2 is SYGVKD. Trimming removed 6 bases from V and 1 base from J, with 9 bases in between.

The chain recombines TRBV7-2 with TRBJ2-7; D unresolved. V shed 4 bases and J shed 4 bases, with 11 bases lying between them. CDR3 size: 13 residues. The germline gives CDR1 SGHTA, CDR2 FQGNSA. CDR3 loop: CASSSISSYEQYF. As DNA, the CDR3 is TGTGCCAGCAGCTCCATAAGTAGTTACGAGCAGTACTTC.

The V gene is TRBV28, the J gene TRBJ1-1, with a weak D call TRBD1 (5 bases). The CDR3 covers 14 residues. Between the trimmed V and J ends, which lost 6 bases and 2 bases, there was a span of 13 bases. Per the germline V gene, CDR1 is MDHEN and CDR2 is SYDVKM. CDR3 sequence reads: CASRRGGANTEAFF. Written as DNA, the CDR3 is TGTGCCAGCAGACGGGGGGGTGCCAACACTGAAGCTTTCTTT.

The rearrangement uses TRBV10-3 and TRBJ1-1; 7 nucleotides line up with TRBD1. V shed 4 bases and J 7 bases; nucleotides not matched to a gene: 6. CDR3 length equals 13 residues. Germline-derived CDR1 and CDR2 are ENHRY and SYGVKD. Written as DNA, the CDR3 is TGTGCCATCAGTGGCGGACAGGCGTATGAAGCTTTCTTT. It yields the protein CAISGGQAYEAFF.

The rearrangement joins TRBV28 to TRBJ1-2, with 7 bases identical to TRBD1. With 5 bases clipped from V and 4 bases from J, the junction kept 7 bases outside the gene matches. This CDR3 has 14 amino acids. Germline CDR1 is MDHEN and CDR2 is SYDVKM. The CDR3 DNA follows: TGTGCCAGCAGTGGGAGGAGGGGGCTCTATGGCTACACCTTC. Translation: CASSGRRGLYGYTF.

This chain links TRBV28 with TRBJ1-1; D is unclear. The CDR3 length is 13 residues. The V gene's germline CDR1 is MDHEN and CDR2 SYDVKM. The V end was cut by 1 base, the J end by 2 bases, with 5 bases between. CDR3 loop: CASSLLGNTEAFF. The CDR3 nucleotides read TGTGCCAGCAGTTTATTGGGCAACACTGAAGCTTTCTTT.

Here the CDR3 reads CASSQDPGPARDGSPLHF. For the CDR3, the DNA is TGTGCCAGCAGCCAAGATCCGGGCCCCGCGAGGGATGGTTCACCCCTCCACTTT. This chain uses TRBV3-1 (or the pseudogene TRBV3-2) with TRBJ1-6; D is ambiguous. CDR3 size: 18 residues. Germline lookup yields CDR1 LGHDT and CDR2 YNNKEL (reference sequence). Deletions cut 0 bases from V and 9 bases from J, with 21 bases between.

This clone was observed a handful of times. The rearrangement joins TRBV4-1 to TRBJ1-4; D is perhaps TRBD1 (5 bases). The CDR3 is 17 amino acids. The germline CDR1 and CDR2 sequences are MGHRA and YSYEKL. The V gene lost 1 base and the J gene lost 4 bases, with 16 bases spanning the gap. This CDR3 is CASSQVRGAPVNEKLFF. The CDR3 nucleotides are TGCGCCAGCAGCCAAGTACGTGGGGCGCCCGTTAATGAAAAACTGTTTTTT.

The rearrangement links TRBV11-2 to TRBJ2-7; TRBD1 agrees at 12 bases. The germline CDR1 and CDR2 sequences are SGHAT and FQNNGV. V shed 2 bases, J shed 9 bases, and the junction held 11 bases outside the gene matches. CDR3 length: 16 amino acids. The CDR3 loop reads CASSLHAGTGGVAQYF. As DNA, the CDR3 is TGTGCCAGCAGCTTACATGCCGGGACAGGGGGCGTCGCGCAGTACTTC.

This chain connects TRBV28 to TRBJ1-5; D not resolved. Trimming cost V 6 bases and J 0 bases, with 18 bases left between them. The CDR3 spans 17 residues. Germline loops: CDR1 MDHEN, CDR2 SYDVKM. CDR3 loop: CASSSPGRDYSNQPQHF. Here the CDR3 DNA reads TGTGCCAGCAGCTCCCCGGGGAGGGATTATAGCAATCAGCCCCAGCATTTT.

V and J are TRBV16 and TRBJ1-1; D is possibly TRBD1 (5 bases). CDR3 size: 15 residues. Germline CDR1 is KGHSY and CDR2 is FQNENV. Trimming cost V 1 base and J 1 base, with 10 bases left between them. CDR3 amino acids: CASSQLGVRNTEAFF. The CDR3 DNA reads TGTGCCAGCAGCCAATTAGGGGTACGGAACACTGAAGCTTTCTTT.

The chain has TRBV5-8 and TRBJ2-5; perhaps TRBD1 as D (6 bases). The CDR3 sequence is 15 residues long. Germline loops: CDR1 SGHTS, CDR2 YDEGEE. V lost 3 bases to trimming and J lost 6 bases, with 18 bases between them. The CDR3 DNA follows: TGTGCCAGCAGCTCGACAGGTACCCTCCGGCAGACCCAGTACTTC. This gives the protein CASSSTGTLRQTQYF.

This clone was seen just once. The genes are TRBV27 and TRBJ1-1, with 9 positions matching TRBD1. Trimming cost V 5 bases and J 5 bases; bases outside gene matches: 6. The V gene's germline CDR1 is MNHEY and CDR2 SMNVEV (reference sequence). The CDR3 length is 14 residues. CDR3 sequence (DNA): TGTGCCAGCAGTCTCACAGGGGGCCGGACTGAAGCTTTCTTT. Amino acid sequence: CASSLTGGRTEAFF.